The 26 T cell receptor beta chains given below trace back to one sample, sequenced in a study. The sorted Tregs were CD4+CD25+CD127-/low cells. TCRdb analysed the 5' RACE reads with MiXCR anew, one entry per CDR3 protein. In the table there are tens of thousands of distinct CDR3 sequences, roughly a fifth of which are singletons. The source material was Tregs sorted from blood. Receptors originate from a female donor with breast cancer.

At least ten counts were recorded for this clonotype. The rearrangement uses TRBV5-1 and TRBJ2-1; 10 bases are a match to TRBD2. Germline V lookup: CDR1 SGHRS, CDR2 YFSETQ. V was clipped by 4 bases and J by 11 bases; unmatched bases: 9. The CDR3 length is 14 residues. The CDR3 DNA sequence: TGCGCCAGCAGCCTGGGACTAGCGAGGGACCAGCAGTTCTTC. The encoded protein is CASSLGLARDQQFF.

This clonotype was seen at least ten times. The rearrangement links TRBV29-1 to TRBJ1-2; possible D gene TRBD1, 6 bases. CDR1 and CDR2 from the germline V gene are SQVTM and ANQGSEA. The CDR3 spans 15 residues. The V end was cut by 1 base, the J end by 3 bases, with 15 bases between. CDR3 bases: TGCAGCGTTGAAGGGGGGGCAGGCCTACACTATGGCTACACCTTC. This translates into CSVEGGAGLHYGYTF. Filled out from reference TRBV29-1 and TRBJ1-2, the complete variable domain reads SAVISQKPSRDICQRGTSLTIQCQVDSQVTMMFWYRQQPGQSLTLIATANQGSEATYESGFVIDKFPISRPNLTFSTLTVSNMSPEDSSIYLCSVEGGAGLHYGYTFGSGTRLTVV.

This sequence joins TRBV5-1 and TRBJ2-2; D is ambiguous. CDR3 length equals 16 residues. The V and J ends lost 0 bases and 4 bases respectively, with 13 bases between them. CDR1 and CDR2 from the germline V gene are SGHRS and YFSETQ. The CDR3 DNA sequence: TGCGCCAGCAGCTTGGATATGGAGTTCGCCACCGGGGAGCTGTTTTTT. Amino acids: CASSLDMEFATGELFF.

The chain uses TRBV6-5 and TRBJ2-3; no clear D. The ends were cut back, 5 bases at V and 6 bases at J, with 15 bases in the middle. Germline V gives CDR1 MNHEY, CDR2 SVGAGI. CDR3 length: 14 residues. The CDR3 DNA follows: TGTGCCAGCAGTCGCGCTACTGTTGGCGATACGCAGTATTTT. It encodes CASSRATVGDTQYF.

The CDR3 protein is CASSQERDSKYEQFF. The CDR3 DNA reads as TGTGCCAGCAGCCAAGAAAGGGACTCGAAATATGAGCAGTTCTTC. V gene TRBV3-1 combines with J gene TRBJ2-1, with a tentative D call TRBD2 (6 bases). Trimming shortened V by 0 bases and J by 8 bases, and 14 bases separated the two germline ends. The CDR3 spans 15 residues. Looked up from germline, CDR1 is LGHDT and CDR2 is YNNKEL (reference sequence).

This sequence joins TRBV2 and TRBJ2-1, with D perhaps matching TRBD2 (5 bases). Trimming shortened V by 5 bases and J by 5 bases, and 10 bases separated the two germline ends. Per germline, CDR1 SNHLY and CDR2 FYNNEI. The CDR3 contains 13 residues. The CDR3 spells CASSPDFNNEQFF. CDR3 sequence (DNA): TGTGCCAGCAGTCCGGACTTCAACAATGAGCAGTTCTTC.

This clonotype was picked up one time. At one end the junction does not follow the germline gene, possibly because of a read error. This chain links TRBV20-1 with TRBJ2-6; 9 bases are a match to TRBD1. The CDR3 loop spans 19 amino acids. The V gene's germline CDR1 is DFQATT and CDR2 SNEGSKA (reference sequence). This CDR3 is CSARDSPGQGYSGANALTF. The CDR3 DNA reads TGCAGTGCTAGAGATTCGCCGGGACAGGGATACTCTGGGGCCAACGCCCTGACTTTC.

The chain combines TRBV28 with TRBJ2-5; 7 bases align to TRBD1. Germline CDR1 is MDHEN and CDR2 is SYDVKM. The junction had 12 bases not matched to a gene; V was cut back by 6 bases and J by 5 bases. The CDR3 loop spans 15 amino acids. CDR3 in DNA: TGTGCCAGCAGACCACAGGGGTTCATGGGGGAGACCCAGTACTTC. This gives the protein CASRPQGFMGETQYF. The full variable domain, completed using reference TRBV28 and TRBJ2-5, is DVKVTQSSRYLVKRTGEKVFLECVQDMDHENMFWYRQDPGLGLRLIYFSYDVKMKEKGDIPEGYSVSREKKERFSLILESASTNQTSMYLCASRPQGFMGETQYFGPGTRLLVL.

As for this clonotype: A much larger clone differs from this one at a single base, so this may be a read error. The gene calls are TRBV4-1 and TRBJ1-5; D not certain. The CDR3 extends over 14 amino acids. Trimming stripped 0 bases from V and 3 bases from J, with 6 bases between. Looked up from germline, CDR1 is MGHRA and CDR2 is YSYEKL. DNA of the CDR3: TGCGCCAGCAGCCAAGACAGATACAATCAGCCCCAGCATTTT. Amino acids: CASSQDRYNQPQHF.

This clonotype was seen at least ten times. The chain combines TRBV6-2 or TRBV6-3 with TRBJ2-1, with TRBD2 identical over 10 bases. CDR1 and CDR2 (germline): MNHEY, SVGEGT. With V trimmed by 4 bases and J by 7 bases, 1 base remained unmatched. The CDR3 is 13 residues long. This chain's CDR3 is CASSWTSGNEQFF. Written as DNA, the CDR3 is TGTGCCAGCAGTTGGACTAGCGGAAATGAGCAGTTCTTC.

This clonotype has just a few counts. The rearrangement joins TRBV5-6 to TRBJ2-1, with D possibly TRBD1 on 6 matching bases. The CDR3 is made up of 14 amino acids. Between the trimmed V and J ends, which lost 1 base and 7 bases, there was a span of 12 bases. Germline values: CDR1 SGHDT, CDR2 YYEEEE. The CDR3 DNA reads TGTGCCAGCAGCTTGACTTACAGGGCGAATGAGCAGTTCTTC. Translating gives CASSLTYRANEQFF.

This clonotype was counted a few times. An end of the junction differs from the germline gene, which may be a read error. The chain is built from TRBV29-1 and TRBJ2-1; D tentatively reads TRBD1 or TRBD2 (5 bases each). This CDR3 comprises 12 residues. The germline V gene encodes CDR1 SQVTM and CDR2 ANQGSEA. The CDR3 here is CSARDDRNKQFF. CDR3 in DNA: TGCAGCGCCCGGGACGACCGCAATAAGCAGTTCTTC.

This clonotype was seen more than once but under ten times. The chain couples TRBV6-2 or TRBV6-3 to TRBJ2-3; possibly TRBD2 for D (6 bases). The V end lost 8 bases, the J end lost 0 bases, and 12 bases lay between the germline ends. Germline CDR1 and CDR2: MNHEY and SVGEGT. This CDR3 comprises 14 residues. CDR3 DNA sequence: TGTGCCAGCCGCAGGGACTCCAGCACAGATACGCAGTATTTT. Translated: CASRRDSSTDTQYF.

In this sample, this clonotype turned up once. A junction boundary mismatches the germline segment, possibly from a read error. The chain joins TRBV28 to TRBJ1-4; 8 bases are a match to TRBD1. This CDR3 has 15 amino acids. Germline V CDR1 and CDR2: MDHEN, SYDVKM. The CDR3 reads CAGSLTGQGNEKLFF. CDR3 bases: TGTGCCGGCAGTTTAACCGGACAGGGCAATGAAAAACTGTTTTTT.

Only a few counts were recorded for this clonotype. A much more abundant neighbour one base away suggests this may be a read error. The CDR3 DNA sequence: TGCAGTGCTTATCTTAACGATGAGCAGTTCTTC. Residues: CSAYLNDEQFF. This chain links TRBV20-1 with TRBJ2-1; no clear D. Trimming stripped 5 bases from V and 8 bases from J, with 10 bases between. CDR1 and CDR2 (germline): DFQATT, SNEGSKA (reference sequence). The CDR3 length is 11 residues.

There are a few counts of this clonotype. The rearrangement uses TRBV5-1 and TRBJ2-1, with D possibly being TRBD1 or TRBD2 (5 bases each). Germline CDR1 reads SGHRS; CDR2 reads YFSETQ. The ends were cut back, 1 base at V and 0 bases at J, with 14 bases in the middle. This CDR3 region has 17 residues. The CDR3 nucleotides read TGCGCCAGCAGCTTGCTGGGACGGACCAGCTCCTACAATGAGCAGTTCTTC. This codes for CASSLLGRTSSYNEQFF.

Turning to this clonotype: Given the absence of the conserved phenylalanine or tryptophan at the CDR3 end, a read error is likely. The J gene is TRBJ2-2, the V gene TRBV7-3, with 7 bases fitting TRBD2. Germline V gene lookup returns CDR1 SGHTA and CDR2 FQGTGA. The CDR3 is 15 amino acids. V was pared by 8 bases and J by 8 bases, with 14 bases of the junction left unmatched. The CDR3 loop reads CASSVLSTSSGELFS. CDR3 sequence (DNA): TGTGCCAGCTCCGTGCTATCGACTAGCTCTGGGGAGCTGTTTTCT.

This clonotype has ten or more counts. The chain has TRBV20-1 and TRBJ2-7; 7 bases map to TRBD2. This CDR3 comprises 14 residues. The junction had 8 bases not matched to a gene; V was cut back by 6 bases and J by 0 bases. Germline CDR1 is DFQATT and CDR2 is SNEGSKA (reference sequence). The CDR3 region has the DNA TGCAGTGCCAGAACTTGGACTAGCTCCTACGAGCAGTACTTC. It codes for CSARTWTSSYEQYF.

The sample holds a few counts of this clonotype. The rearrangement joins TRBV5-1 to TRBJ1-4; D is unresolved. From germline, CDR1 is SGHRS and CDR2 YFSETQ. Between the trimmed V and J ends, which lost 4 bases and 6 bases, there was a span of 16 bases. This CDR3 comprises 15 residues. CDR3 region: CASSPLPGMDEKLFF. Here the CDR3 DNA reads TGCGCCAGCAGCCCCCTACCGGGCATGGATGAAAAACTGTTTTTT.

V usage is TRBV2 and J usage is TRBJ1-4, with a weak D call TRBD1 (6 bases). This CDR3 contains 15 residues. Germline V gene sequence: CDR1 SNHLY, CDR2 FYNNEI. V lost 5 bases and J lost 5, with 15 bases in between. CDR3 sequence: CASSKLGATNEKLFF. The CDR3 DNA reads TGTGCCAGCAGTAAATTGGGGGCTACAAATGAAAAACTGTTTTTT.

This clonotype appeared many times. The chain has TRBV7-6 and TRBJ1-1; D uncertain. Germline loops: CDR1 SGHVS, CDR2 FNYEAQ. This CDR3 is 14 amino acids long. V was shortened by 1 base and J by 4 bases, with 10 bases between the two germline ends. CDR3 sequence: CASSLGGGITEAFF. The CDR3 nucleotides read TGTGCCAGCAGCTTAGGGGGAGGGATCACTGAAGCTTTCTTT.

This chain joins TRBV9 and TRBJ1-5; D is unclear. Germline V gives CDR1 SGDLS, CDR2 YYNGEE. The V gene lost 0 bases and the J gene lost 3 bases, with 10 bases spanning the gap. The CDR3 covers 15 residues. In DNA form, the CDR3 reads TGTGCCAGCAGCGTAGATGGGTTGCACAATCAGCCCCAGCATTTT. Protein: CASSVDGLHNQPQHF.

CDR3 amino acids: CASSVEYRAGELFF. The CDR3 DNA reads TGTGCCAGCAGCGTAGAGTACAGGGCCGGGGAGCTGTTTTTT. The chain is built from TRBV9 and TRBJ2-2; D may be TRBD1 (6 bases). The length of the CDR3 is 14 residues. Germline V lookup: CDR1 SGDLS, CDR2 YYNGEE. The germline V and J ends were trimmed by 0 bases and 6 bases, with 9 bases remaining between them.

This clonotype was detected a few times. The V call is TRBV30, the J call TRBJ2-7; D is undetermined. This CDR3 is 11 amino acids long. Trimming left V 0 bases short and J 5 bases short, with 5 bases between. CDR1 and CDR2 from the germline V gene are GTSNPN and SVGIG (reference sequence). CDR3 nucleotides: TGTGCCTGGAGTGTAATCCACGAGCAGTACTTC. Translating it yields CAWSVIHEQYF. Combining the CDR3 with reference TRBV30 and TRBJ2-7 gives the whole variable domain SQTIHQWPATLVQPVGSPLSLECTVEGTSNPNLYWYRQAAGRGLQLLFYSVGIGQISSEVPQNLSASRPQDRQFILSSKKLLLSDSGFYLCAWSVIHEQYFGPGTRLTVT.

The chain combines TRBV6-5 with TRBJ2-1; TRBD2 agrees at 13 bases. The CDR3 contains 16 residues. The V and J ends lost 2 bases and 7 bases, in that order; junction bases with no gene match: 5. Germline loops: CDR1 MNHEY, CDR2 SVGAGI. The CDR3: CASSYGGLAGINEQFF. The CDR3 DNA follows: TGTGCCAGCAGTTACGGGGGACTAGCGGGAATTAATGAGCAGTTCTTC.

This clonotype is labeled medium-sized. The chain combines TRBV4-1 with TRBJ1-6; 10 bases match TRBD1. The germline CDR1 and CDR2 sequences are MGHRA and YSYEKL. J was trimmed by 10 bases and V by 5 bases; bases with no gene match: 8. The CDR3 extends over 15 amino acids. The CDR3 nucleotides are TGCGCCAGCAGCGAGGGACAGGGGAGGAAATCACCCCTCCACTTT. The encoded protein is CASSEGQGRKSPLHF.